These 27 T cell receptor beta chains share one sample of origin, sequenced in a study of beta chain features in type 1 diabetes. Investigators reverse transcribed all isolated RNA, so they sequenced expressed TCRB transcripts. Clones were sequenced by immunoSEQ multiplex PCR, and TCRdb holds only the in-frame ones, with some missing. The sample holds 970,000 or so clones, 15% to 20% seen once. Material for sequencing was naive CD4+ T cells from blood. These TCRs come from a woman aged 18-35 years in good health.

This sequence joins TRBV11-2 and TRBJ2-5, with D possibly TRBD1 on 5 matching bases. The CDR3 length is 16 residues. Germline lookup yields CDR1 SGHAT and CDR2 FQNNGV. V was trimmed by 5 bases and J by 5 bases, leaving 21 bases between them. CDR3 DNA: TGTGCCAGCAGCACAGCCTCGGGCAACCACAGGGAGACCCAGTACTTC. Translated: CASSTASGNHRETQYF.

This clone was counted a few times. V usage is TRBV15 and J usage is TRBJ2-5; possible D gene TRBD2, 5 bases. Germline V CDR1 and CDR2: LNHNV, YYDKDF (reference sequence). The CDR3 extends over 18 amino acids. Trimming removed 0 bases from V and 5 bases from J, with 22 bases in between. CDR3 sequence: CATSRDFASRVIGETQYF. In DNA form, the CDR3 reads TGTGCCACCAGCAGAGATTTCGCTAGCCGGGTCATAGGTGAGACCCAGTACTTC.

This clone came up a few times. The rearrangement joins TRBV28 to TRBJ2-7, with a weak D call TRBD1 (6 bases). The CDR3 sequence is 15 residues long. Germline-derived CDR1 and CDR2 are MDHEN and SYDVKM. Trimming took 1 base from V and 4 from J, leaving 14 bases between them. The CDR3 reads CASSLYHRAGYEQYF. CDR3 nucleotides: TGTGCCAGCAGTTTATATCACAGGGCTGGGTACGAGCAGTACTTC.

This clone was detected a few times. The rearrangement joins TRBV5-4 to TRBJ2-7; D ambiguous. The CDR3 has 14 amino acids. Germline assignment: CDR1 SGHNT and CDR2 YYREEE (reference sequence). Trimming pared 5 bases from V and 0 bases from J, leaving 12 bases between. CDR3 nucleotide sequence: TGTGCCAGCAGTAAAGACCAGATCTCCTACGAGCAGTACTTC. The encoded protein is CASSKDQISYEQYF.

There are a few counts of this clone. The rearrangement links TRBV28 to TRBJ2-7; D might be TRBD1 or TRBD2, each matching 5 bases. The germline CDR1 and CDR2 sequences are MDHEN and SYDVKM. The CDR3 extends over 15 amino acids. Deletions cut 5 bases from V and 2 bases from J, with 16 bases between. CDR3 amino acids: CASSGAGLSTYEQYF. In DNA form, the CDR3 reads TGTGCCAGCAGTGGGGCGGGTTTGTCGACCTACGAGCAGTACTTC.

This clone was seen a handful of times. The chain links TRBV5-4 to TRBJ2-7; 7 nucleotides line up with TRBD1. Germline V CDR1 and CDR2: SGHNT, YYREEE (reference sequence). After removal of 0 bases from V and 5 bases from J, the junction contained 5 bases not matched to a gene. CDR3 size: 14 residues. The chain's CDR3 is CASSLAQGFHEQYF. The CDR3 DNA follows: TGTGCCAGCAGCTTGGCACAGGGGTTCCACGAGCAGTACTTC.

This rearrangement joins TRBV9 to TRBJ1-5; a possible D gene is TRBD1 (5 bases). The V gene's germline CDR1 is SGDLS and CDR2 YYNGEE. Trimming stripped 3 bases from V and 5 bases from J, with 15 bases between. This CDR3 has 15 amino acids. Here the CDR3 reads CASSARGNEDQPQHF. The CDR3 DNA is TGTGCCAGCAGCGCGAGGGGTAACGAGGATCAGCCCCAGCATTTT.

V usage is TRBV7-2 and J usage is TRBJ1-2, with D unresolved. Germline CDR1 is SGHTA and CDR2 is FQGNSA. With 1 base removed from V and 8 bases from J, the gap between germline ends came to 8 bases. The CDR3 contains 12 residues. Here the CDR3 reads CASSLDRKGYTF. CDR3 DNA: TGTGCCAGCAGCTTAGATCGGAAAGGCTACACCTTC.

This clone was seen only a few times. The chain employs TRBV5-6 and TRBJ2-3; D ambiguous. CDR1 and CDR2 from the germline V gene are SGHDT and YYEEEE. The CDR3 contains 13 residues. The V gene lost 2 bases and the J gene lost 0 bases, with 4 bases spanning the gap. CDR3 residues: CASSFVSTDTQYF. The CDR3 DNA sequence: TGTGCCAGCAGCTTCGTCAGCACAGATACGCAGTATTTT.

This clone was detected a few times. CDR3 coding DNA: TGTGCCAGCAGCTCCTGGACAGGGCACACAGATACGCAGTATTTT. The encoded protein is CASSSWTGHTDTQYF. V usage is TRBV7-9 and J usage is TRBJ2-3, with TRBD1 identical over 8 bases. Germline V CDR1 and CDR2: SEHNR, FQNEAQ (reference sequence). CDR3 length: 15 amino acids. After removal of 4 bases from V and 2 bases from J, the junction contained 5 bases not matched to a gene.

This clone was recorded a few times. This chain joins TRBV7-9 and TRBJ2-1; the D gene could be TRBD1 or TRBD2 (5 bases each). CDR1 is SEHNR and CDR2 is FQNEAQ in the germline V gene (reference sequence). This CDR3 contains 15 residues. Trimming left V 3 bases short and J 2 bases short, with 11 bases between. This CDR3 reads CASSFGGFPYNEQFF. The CDR3 DNA reads as TGTGCCAGCAGCTTTGGGGGATTTCCCTACAATGAGCAGTTCTTC.

This clone appeared a few times. V usage is TRBV5-4 and J usage is TRBJ2-3; D is unresolved. Trimming shortened V by 0 bases and J by 3 bases, and 8 bases separated the two germline ends. From germline, CDR1 is SGHNT and CDR2 YYREEE (reference sequence). This CDR3 contains 14 residues. The CDR3 sequence is CASSLEAETDTQYF. The CDR3 DNA reads TGTGCCAGCAGCTTGGAGGCGGAGACAGATACGCAGTATTTT.

The chain uses TRBV29-1 and TRBJ1-4; 9 bases are shared with TRBD1. V lost 6 bases to trimming and J lost 6 bases; unmatched junction nucleotides: 8. The CDR3 sequence is 14 residues long. The germline V gene encodes CDR1 SQVTM and CDR2 ANQGSEA. CDR3: CSVETGQGDEKLFF. DNA for the CDR3: TGCAGCGTCGAGACGGGACAGGGCGATGAAAAACTGTTTTTT.

The chain carries TRBV28 and TRBJ2-7, with D uncertain. This CDR3 has 14 amino acids. Trimming removed 2 bases from V and 2 bases from J, with 10 bases in between. Germline loops: CDR1 MDHEN, CDR2 SYDVKM. The CDR3 DNA sequence: TGTGCCAGCAGTTTAAACTTCAAACCCTACGAGCAGTACTTC. Its protein is CASSLNFKPYEQYF. Combining the CDR3 with reference TRBV28 and TRBJ2-7 gives the whole variable domain DVKVTQSSRYLVKRTGEKVFLECVQDMDHENMFWYRQDPGLGLRLIYFSYDVKMKEKGDIPEGYSVSREKKERFSLILESASTNQTSMYLCASSLNFKPYEQYFGPGTRLTVT.

The chain combines TRBV28 with TRBJ2-7; D perhaps matches TRBD1 (7 bases). Trimming removed 6 bases at V and 0 bases at J, with 18 bases between. This CDR3 spans 16 amino acids. The germline V gene encodes CDR1 MDHEN and CDR2 SYDVKM. The CDR3 DNA reads as TGTGCCAGCAGCGGGGGCAGGGGGACAAGCTCCTACGAGCAGTACTTC. The encoded protein is CASSGGRGTSSYEQYF.

This clone was found a few times. The J gene is TRBJ1-5, the V gene TRBV5-1; no clear D. V was cut by 1 base and J by 6 bases, with 14 bases left in between. The CDR3 loop spans 15 amino acids. Germline V CDR1 and CDR2: SGHRS, YFSETQ. The CDR3 region has the DNA TGCGCCAGCAGCTTGAGAGGCTCAAAAGGTCAGCCCCAGCATTTT. This encodes CASSLRGSKGQPQHF.

The chain is built from TRBV18 and TRBJ2-2, with a weak D call TRBD1 (6 bases). Trimming shortened V by 3 bases and J by 1 base, and 12 bases separated the two germline ends. Germline CDR1 and CDR2: KGHSH and LQKENI. This CDR3 spans 16 amino acids. The CDR3 coding sequence is TGTGCCAGCTCACCCCGACGACAGGAGAACACCGGGGAGCTGTTTTTT. Its translation: CASSPRRQENTGELFF.

This clone was detected only a few times. The chain joins TRBV7-9 to TRBJ1-4; TRBD1 matches at 7 bases. CDR1 is SEHNR, CDR2 FQNEAQ, per germline (reference sequence). V lost 5 bases and J lost 8; bases outside the gene matches: 8. CDR3 length equals 14 residues. The chain's CDR3 is CASSLTGIEEKLFF. The CDR3 DNA is TGTGCCAGCAGCCTGACAGGGATTGAGGAAAAACTGTTTTTT.

V and J are TRBV4-2 and TRBJ2-7, with D possibly called TRBD1 or TRBD2 (5 bases each). The V gene's germline CDR1 is LGHNA and CDR2 YNFKEQ. This CDR3 spans 15 amino acids. V lost 1 base to trimming and J lost 2 bases, with 12 bases between them. In nucleotides, the CDR3 is TGTGCCAGCAGCCAAGGAGAGGGGAATGCCTACGAGCAGTACTTC. It encodes CASSQGEGNAYEQYF.

The chain carries TRBV4-3 and TRBJ2-1; the D call may be TRBD1 or TRBD2 (6 bases each). V shed 4 bases and J shed 3 bases, with 22 bases lying between them. The V gene's germline CDR1 is LGHNA and CDR2 YSLEER. The CDR3 loop spans 18 amino acids. CDR3 nucleotide sequence: TGCGCCAGCAGCCCATGGGGATGGGGGGCAGGAGACTACAATGAGCAGTTCTTC. Its protein product is CASSPWGWGAGDYNEQFF.

This chain uses TRBV7-2 with TRBJ2-5; the D gene is possibly TRBD2 (6 bases). The CDR3 covers 14 residues. CDR1 SGHTA and CDR2 FQGNSA come from the germline V gene. V gave up 4 bases and J gave up 1 base, with 10 bases separating them. The CDR3 DNA is TGTGCCAGCAGCTCAAGGGACTTCCAAGAGACCCAGTACTTC. Translated, it gives CASSSRDFQETQYF.

In the case of this clone: The same CDR3 can be traced to other DNA sequences in this sample. The chain recombines TRBV5-6 with TRBJ2-3; no definite D call. This CDR3 region has 12 residues. Trimming cost V 2 bases and J 0 bases, with 1 base left between them. The V gene's germline CDR1 is SGHDT and CDR2 YYEEEE. The CDR3 DNA is TGTGCCAGCAGCTTAAGCACAGATACGCAGTATTTT. This gives the protein CASSLSTDTQYF. The variable domain in full, completed from reference TRBV5-6 and TRBJ2-3, reads DAGVTQSPTHLIKTRGQQVTLRCSPKSGHDTVSWYQQALGQGPQFIFQYYEEEERQRGNFPDRFSGHQFPNYSSELNVNALLLGDSALYLCASSLSTDTQYFGPGTRLTVL.

J is TRBJ2-7 and V is TRBV7-2; 9 bases line up with TRBD1. CDR1 is SGHTA and CDR2 is FQGNSA in the germline V gene. The CDR3 is 13 residues long. Trimming at V came to 8 bases and at J to 9 bases, leaving 11 bases not matched to a gene. The CDR3 loop reads CASSMDRGVWQYF. In DNA, the CDR3 is TGTGCCAGCTCCATGGACAGGGGTGTTTGGCAGTACTTC.

This clone was detected a few times. V gene TRBV7-9 combines with J gene TRBJ1-1; D remains unclear. Germline V gives CDR1 SEHNR, CDR2 FQNEAQ (reference sequence). The V gene lost 7 bases and the J gene lost 1 base, with 10 bases spanning the gap. The CDR3 extends over 13 amino acids. The CDR3 region is CASTPWQNTEAFF. The CDR3 DNA follows: TGTGCCAGCACCCCGTGGCAGAACACTGAAGCTTTCTTT. Looking up the rest from reference TRBV7-9 and TRBJ1-1 gives the full variable domain: DTGVSQNPRHKITKRGQNVTFRCDPISEHNRLYWYRQTLGQGPEFLTYFQNEAQLEKSRLLSDRFSAERPKGSFSTLEIQRTEQGDSAMYLCASTPWQNTEAFFGQGTRLTVV.

This clone was detected a few times. The V and J genes are TRBV6-5 and TRBJ2-1, with TRBD2 identical over 8 bases. This CDR3 has 15 amino acids. V was clipped by 3 bases and J by 9 bases; unmatched bases: 10. CDR1 is MNHEY and CDR2 is SVGAGI in the germline V gene. CDR3 DNA sequence: TGTGCCAGCAGTTATTATAGCGGGGAGCGGGGTGAGCAGTTCTTC. Protein: CASSYYSGERGEQFF.

V and J are TRBV18 and TRBJ1-1; D is unresolved. Deletions cut 1 base from V and 3 bases from J, with 12 bases between. Germline lookup yields CDR1 KGHSH and CDR2 LQKENI. This CDR3 region has 15 residues. The CDR3 region has the DNA TGTGCCAGCTCACCACGGCTCTTAGCCTACACTGAAGCTTTCTTT. Translating gives CASSPRLLAYTEAFF.

This clone was detected only a few times. The V call is TRBV4-3, the J call TRBJ1-1, with unresolved D. Trimming removed 2 bases from V and 6 bases from J, with 10 bases in between. CDR1 and CDR2 (germline): LGHNA, YSLEER. This CDR3 comprises 13 residues. The CDR3 protein is CASSQRTAAEAFF. Here the CDR3 DNA reads TGCGCCAGCAGCCAAAGGACGGCGGCTGAAGCTTTCTTT.